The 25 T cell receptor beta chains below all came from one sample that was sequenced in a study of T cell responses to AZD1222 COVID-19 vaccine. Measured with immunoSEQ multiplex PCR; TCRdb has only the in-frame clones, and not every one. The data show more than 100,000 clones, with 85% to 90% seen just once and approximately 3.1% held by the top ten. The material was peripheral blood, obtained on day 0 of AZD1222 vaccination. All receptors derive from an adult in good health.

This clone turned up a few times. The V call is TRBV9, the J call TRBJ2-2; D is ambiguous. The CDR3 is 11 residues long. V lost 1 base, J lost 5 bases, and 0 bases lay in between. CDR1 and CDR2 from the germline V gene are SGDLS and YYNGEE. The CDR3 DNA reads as TGTGCCAGCAGCGTAACCGGGGAGCTGTTTTTT. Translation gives CASSVTGELFF.

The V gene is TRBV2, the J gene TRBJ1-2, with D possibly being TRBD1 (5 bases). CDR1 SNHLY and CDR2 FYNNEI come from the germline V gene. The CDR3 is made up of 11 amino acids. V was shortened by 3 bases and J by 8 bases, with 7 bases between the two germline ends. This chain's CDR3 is CASSEAGGYTF. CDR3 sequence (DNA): TGTGCCAGCAGTGAGGCAGGGGGCTACACCTTC.

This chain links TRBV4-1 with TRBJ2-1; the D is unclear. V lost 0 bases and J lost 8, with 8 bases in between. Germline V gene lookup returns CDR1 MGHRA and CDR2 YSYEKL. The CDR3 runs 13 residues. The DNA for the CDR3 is TGCGCCAGCAGCCAAGATGACAACGATGAGCAGTTCTTC. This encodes CASSQDDNDEQFF.

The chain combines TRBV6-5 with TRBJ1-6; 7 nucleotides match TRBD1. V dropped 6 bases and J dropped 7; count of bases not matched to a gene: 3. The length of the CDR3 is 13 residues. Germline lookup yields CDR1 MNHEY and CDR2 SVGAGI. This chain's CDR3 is CASRRDRNSPLHF. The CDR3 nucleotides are TGTGCCAGCAGACGGGACAGAAATTCACCCCTCCACTTT.

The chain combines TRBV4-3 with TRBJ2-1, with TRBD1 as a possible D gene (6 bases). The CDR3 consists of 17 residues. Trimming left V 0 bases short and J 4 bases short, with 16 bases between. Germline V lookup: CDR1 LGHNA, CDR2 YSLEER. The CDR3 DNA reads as TGCGCCAGCAGCCAAGATCTCATGCAGGGGTATTACAATGAGCAGTTCTTC. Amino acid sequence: CASSQDLMQGYYNEQFF.

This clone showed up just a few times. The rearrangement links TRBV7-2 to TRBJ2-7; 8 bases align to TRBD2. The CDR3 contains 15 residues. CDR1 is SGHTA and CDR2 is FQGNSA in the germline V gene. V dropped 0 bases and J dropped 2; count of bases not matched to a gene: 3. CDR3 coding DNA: TGTGCCAGCAGCTTAGCAAGCGGGGGAGCCTACGAGCAGTACTTC. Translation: CASSLASGGAYEQYF.

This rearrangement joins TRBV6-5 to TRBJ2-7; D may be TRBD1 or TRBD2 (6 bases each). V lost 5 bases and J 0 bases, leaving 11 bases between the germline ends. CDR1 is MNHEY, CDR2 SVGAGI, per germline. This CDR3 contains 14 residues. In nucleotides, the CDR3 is TGTGCCAGCAGTCGGGGGCTAAGCTCCTACGAGCAGTACTTC. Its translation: CASSRGLSSYEQYF.

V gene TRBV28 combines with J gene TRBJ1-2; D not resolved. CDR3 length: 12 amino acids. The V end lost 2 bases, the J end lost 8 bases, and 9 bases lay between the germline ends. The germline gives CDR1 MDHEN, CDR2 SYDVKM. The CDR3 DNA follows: TGTGCCAGCAGTTTAACTTCAGAAGGCTACACCTTC. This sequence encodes CASSLTSEGYTF.

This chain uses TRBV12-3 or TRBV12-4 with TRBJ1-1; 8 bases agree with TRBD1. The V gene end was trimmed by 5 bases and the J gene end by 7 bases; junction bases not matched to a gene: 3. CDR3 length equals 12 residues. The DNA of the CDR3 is TGTGCCAGCAGTATGACAGGGGTTGAAGCTTTCTTT. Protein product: CASSMTGVEAFF.

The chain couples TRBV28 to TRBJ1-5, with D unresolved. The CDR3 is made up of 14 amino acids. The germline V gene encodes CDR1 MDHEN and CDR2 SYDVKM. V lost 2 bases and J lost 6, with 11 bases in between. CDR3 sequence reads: CASSLRGRIQPQHF. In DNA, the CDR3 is TGTGCCAGCAGTTTACGTGGCAGGATTCAGCCCCAGCATTTT.

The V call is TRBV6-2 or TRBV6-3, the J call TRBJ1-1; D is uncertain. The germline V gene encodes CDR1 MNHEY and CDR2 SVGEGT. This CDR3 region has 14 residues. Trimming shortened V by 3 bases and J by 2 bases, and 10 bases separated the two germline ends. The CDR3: CASSYLVLNTEAFF. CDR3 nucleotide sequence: TGTGCCAGCAGTTATTTAGTTCTCAACACTGAAGCTTTCTTT.

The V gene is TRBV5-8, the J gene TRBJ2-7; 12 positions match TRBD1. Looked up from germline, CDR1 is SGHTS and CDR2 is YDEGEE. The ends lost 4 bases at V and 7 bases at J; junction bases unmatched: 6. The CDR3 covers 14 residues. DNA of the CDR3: TGTGCCAGCAGCGCGGGACAGGGGGCTAAAGAGCAGTACTTC. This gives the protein CASSAGQGAKEQYF.

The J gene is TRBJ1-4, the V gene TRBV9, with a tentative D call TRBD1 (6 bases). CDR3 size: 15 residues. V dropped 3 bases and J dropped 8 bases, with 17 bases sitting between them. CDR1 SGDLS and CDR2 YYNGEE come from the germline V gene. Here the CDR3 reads CASSAEQGSREKLFF. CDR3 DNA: TGTGCCAGCAGCGCCGAACAGGGTTCGAGGGAAAAACTGTTTTTT.

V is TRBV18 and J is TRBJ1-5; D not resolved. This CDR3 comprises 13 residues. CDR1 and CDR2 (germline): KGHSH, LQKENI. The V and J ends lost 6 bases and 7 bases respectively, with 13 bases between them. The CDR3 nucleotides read TGTGCCAGCTCTCGGGCGGGAGAGCAGCCCCAGCATTTT. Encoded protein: CASSRAGEQPQHF.

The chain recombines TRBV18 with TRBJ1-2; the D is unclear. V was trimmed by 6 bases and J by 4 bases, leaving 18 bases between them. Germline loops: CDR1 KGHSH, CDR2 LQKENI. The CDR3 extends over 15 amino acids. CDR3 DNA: TGTGCCAGCTCCCCTCCGGGCCCTTGGGGCTATGGCTACACCTTC. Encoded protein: CASSPPGPWGYGYTF.

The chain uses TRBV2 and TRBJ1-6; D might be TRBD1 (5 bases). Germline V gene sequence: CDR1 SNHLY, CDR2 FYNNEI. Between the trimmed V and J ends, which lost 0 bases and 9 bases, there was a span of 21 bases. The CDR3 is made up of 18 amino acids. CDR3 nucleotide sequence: TGTGCCAGCAGTGAAGCGGGGCTTGCCCGGTTGATAATTTCACCCCTCCACTTT. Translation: CASSEAGLARLIISPLHF.

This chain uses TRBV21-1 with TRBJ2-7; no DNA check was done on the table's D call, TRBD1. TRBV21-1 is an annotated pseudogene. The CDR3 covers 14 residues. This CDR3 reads CASSPGAAPYEQYF. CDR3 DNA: TGTGCCAGCAGCCCAGGTGCTGCCCCCTACGAGCAGTACTTC.

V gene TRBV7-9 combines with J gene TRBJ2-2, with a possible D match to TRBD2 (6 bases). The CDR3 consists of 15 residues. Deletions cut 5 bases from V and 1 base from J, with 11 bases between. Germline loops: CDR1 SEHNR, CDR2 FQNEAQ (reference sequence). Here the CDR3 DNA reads TGTGCCAGCAGCCCTAATAGCGGGAACACCGGGGAGCTGTTTTTT. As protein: CASSPNSGNTGELFF.

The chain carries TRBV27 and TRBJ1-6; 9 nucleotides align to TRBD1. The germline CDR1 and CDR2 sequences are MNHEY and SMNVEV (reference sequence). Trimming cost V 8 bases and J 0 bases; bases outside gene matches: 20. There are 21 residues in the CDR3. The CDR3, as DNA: TGTGCCAGCGCCAAGTTTAGAGGGACAGGGTATAGGAGCTCCTATAATTCACCCCTCCACTTT. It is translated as CASAKFRGTGYRSSYNSPLHF.

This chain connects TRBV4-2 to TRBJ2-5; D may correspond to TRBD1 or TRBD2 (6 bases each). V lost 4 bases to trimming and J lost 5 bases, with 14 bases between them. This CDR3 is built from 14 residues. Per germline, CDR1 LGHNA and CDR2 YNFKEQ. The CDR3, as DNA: TGTGCCAGCAGCCCGGGGGCCTCCAGGGAGACCCAGTACTTC. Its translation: CASSPGASRETQYF.

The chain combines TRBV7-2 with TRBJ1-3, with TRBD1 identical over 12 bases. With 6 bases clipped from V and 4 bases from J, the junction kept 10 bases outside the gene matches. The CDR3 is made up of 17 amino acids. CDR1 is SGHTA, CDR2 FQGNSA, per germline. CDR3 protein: CASSLSSGQGAGNTIYF. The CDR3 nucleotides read TGTGCCAGCAGTCTAAGCTCGGGACAGGGGGCGGGAAACACCATATATTTT. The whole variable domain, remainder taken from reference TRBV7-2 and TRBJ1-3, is GAGVSQSPSNKVTEKGKDVELRCDPISGHTALYWYRQSLGQGLEFLIYFQGNSAPDKSGLPSDRFSAERTGGSVSTLTIQRTQQEDSAVYLCASSLSSGQGAGNTIYFGEGSWLTVV.

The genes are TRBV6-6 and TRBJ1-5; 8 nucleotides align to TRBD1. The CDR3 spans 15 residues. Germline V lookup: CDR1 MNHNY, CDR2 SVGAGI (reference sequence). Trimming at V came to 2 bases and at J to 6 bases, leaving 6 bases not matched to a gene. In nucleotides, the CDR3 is TGTGCCAGCAGTTACCTTGGGACAGGTAGTCAGCCCCAGCATTTT. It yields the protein CASSYLGTGSQPQHF.

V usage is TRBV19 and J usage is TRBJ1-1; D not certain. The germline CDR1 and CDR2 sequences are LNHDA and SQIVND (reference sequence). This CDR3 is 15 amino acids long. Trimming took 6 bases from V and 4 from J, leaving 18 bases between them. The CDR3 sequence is CASSPRQEGRTEAFF. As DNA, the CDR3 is TGTGCCAGTAGCCCACGGCAAGAGGGTCGCACTGAAGCTTTCTTT.

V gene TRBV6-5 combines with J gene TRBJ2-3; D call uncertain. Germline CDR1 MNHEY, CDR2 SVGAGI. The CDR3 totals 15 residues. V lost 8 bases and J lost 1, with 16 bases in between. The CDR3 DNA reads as TGTGCCAGCGGCCGGGCCCAGAGTGGCACAGATACGCAGTATTTT. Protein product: CASGRAQSGTDTQYF.

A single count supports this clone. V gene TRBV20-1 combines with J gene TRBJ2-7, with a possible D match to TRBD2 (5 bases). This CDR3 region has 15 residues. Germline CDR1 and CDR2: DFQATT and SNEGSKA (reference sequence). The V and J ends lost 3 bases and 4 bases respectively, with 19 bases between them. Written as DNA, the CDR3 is TGCAGTGCTAGTGTGGCCCTACCCGGGAATTACGAGCAGTACTTC. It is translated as CSASVALPGNYEQYF.